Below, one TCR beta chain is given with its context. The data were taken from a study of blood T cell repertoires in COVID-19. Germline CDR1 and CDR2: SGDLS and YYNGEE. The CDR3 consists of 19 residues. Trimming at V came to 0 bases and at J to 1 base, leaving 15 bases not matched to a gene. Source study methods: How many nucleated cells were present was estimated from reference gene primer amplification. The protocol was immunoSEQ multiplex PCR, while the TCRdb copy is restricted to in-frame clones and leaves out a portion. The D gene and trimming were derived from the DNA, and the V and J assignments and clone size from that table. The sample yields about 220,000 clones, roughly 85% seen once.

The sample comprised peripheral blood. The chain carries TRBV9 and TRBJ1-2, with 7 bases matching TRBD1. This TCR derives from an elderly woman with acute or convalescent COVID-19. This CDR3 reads CASSVEDRTSAEYNYGYTF. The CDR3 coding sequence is TGTGCCAGCAGCGTAGAGGACAGGACCTCGGCAGAATATAACTATGGCTACACCTTC.